Shown below are 4 T cell receptor beta chains from a single sample sequenced in a study of blood T cells in healthy people across ages. For the second PCR, which ran for 7 to 11 cycles, a sample-barcoded 5' primer and a J-beta primer mix were used. A single record per CDR3 protein comes from TCRdb applying MiXCR to the 5' RACE reads. The sample consists of approximately 800,000 distinct CDR3 sequences, about 42% of them appearing once. The sample consisted of blood. These receptors originate from a man older than 75 in good health.

This clonotype was observed at least ten times. The V call is TRBV7-2, the J call TRBJ2-1; no reliable D call. Trimming shortened V by 1 base and J by 4 bases, and 14 bases separated the two germline ends. Germline V CDR1 and CDR2: SGHTA, FQGNSA. The CDR3 consists of 16 residues. In DNA, the CDR3 is TGTGCCAGCAGCTTAGTAGGTGCGAGTGCTTACAATGAGCAGTTCTTC. It specifies CASSLVGASAYNEQFF.

V and J are TRBV28 and TRBJ2-4; D may be TRBD2 (5 bases). The DNA end is more similar to TRBJ2-7, so the J call may be wrong. This CDR3 has 15 amino acids. CDR1 and CDR2 (germline): MDHEN, SYDVKM. The CDR3: CASTRSQDFLYEQYF. In DNA form, the CDR3 reads TGTGCCAGCACGAGAAGCCAGGACTTCCTGTACGAGCAGTACTTC.

The chain uses TRBV12-3 or TRBV12-4 and TRBJ2-1; 12 positions agree with TRBD2. This CDR3 region has 19 residues. Unmatched junction bases numbered 12, after V lost 4 bases and J lost 2 bases. The DNA of the CDR3 is TGTGCCAGCAGTTCACAACTAGCGGGGGGATTTTTAACCTACAATGAGCAGTTCTTC. It codes for CASSSQLAGGFLTYNEQFF.

The V call is TRBV7-2, the J call TRBJ2-7, with TRBD2 matching 9 bases. The CDR3 runs 15 residues. Germline V gene lookup returns CDR1 SGHTA and CDR2 FQGNSA. The V segment lost 6 bases and the J segment 6 bases; nucleotides outside the gene matches: 12. CDR3 sequence: CASSPPIAGDGEQYF. CDR3 in DNA: TGTGCCAGCAGTCCTCCTATAGCGGGAGATGGCGAGCAGTACTTC. Together with reference TRBV7-2 and TRBJ2-7, the CDR3 gives the full variable domain: GAGVSQSPSNKVTEKGKDVELRCDPISGHTALYWYRQSLGQGLEFLIYFQGNSAPDKSGLPSDRFSAERTGGSVSTLTIQRTQQEDSAVYLCASSPPIAGDGEQYFGPGTRLTVT.